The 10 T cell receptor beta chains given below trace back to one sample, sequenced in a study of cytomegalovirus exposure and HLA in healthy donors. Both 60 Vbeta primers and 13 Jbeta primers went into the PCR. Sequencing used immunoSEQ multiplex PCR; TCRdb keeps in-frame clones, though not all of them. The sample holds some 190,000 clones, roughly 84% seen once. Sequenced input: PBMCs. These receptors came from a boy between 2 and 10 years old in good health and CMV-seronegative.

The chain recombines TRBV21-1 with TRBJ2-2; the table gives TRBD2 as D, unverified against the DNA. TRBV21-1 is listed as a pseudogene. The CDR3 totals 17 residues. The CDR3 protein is CASSSGGLAKNTGELFF. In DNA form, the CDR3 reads TGTGCCAGCAGCTCCGGGGGACTAGCGAAGAACACCGGGGAGCTGTTTTTT.

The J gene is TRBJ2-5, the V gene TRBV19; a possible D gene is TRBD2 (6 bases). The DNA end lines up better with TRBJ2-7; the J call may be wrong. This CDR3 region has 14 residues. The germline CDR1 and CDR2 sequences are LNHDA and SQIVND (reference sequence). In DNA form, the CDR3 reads TGTGCCAGTAGTATCTCGGGTCCGGGAGACGAGCAGTACTTC. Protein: CASSISGPGDEQYF.

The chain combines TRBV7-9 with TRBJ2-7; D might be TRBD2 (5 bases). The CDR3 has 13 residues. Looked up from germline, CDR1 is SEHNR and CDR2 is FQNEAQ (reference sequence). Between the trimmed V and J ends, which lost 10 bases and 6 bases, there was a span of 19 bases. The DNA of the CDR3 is TGTGCCACCCGAACTAGTGAGGCATTCGAGCAGTACTTC. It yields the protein CATRTSEAFEQYF.

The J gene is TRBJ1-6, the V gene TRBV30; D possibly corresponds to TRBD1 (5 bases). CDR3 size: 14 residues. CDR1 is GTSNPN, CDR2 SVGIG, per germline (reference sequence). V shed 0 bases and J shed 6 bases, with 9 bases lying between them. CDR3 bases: TGTGCCTGGAGTGTGGGGCATCTTAATTCACCCCTCCACTTT. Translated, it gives CAWSVGHLNSPLHF.

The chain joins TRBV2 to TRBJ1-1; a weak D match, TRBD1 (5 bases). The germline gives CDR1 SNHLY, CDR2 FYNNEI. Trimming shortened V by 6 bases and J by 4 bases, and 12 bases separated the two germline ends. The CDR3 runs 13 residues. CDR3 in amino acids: CASRTGGSTEAFF. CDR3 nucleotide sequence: TGTGCCAGCAGGACCGGGGGGAGCACTGAAGCTTTCTTT.

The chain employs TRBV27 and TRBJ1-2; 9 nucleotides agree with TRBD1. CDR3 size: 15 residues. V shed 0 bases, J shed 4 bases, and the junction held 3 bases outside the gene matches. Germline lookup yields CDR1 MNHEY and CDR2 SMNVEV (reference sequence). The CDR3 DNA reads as TGTGCCAGCAGTTTATCTGTGACAGGGGGCTATGGCTACACCTTC. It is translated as CASSLSVTGGYGYTF.

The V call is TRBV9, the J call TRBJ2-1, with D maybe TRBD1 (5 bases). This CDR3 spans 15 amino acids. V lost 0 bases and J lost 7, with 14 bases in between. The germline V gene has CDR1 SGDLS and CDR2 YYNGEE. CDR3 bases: TGTGCCAGCAGCGTAGGGGGCAGGGAAGTAAATGAGCAGTTCTTC. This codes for CASSVGGREVNEQFF.

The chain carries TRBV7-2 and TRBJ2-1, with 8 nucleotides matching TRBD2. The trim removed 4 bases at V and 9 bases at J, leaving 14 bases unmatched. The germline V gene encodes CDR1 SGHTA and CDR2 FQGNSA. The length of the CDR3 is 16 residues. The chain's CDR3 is CASSSQKSGRGGEQFF. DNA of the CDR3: TGTGCCAGCAGCTCCCAGAAAAGCGGGAGAGGAGGTGAGCAGTTCTTC.

The CDR3 sequence is CATSSTTSGIYNEQFF. The CDR3 nucleotides read TGTGCCACCAGCAGCACGACTAGCGGGATCTACAATGAGCAGTTCTTC. V is TRBV15 and J is TRBJ2-1; 11 bases map to TRBD2. CDR3 length: 16 amino acids. Germline V gives CDR1 LNHNV, CDR2 YYDKDF (reference sequence). With 3 bases clipped from V and 3 bases from J, the junction kept 4 bases outside the gene matches.

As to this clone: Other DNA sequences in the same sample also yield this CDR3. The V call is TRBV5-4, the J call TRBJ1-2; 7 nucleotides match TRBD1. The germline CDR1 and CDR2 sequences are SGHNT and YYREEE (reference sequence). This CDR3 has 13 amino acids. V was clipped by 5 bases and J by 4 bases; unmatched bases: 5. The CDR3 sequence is CASSAGGSYGYTF. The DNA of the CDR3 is TGTGCCAGCAGTGCAGGGGGTAGCTATGGCTACACCTTC.